This T cell receptor beta chain stems from a study of control samples from healthy donors and cancer patients (dated by TCRdb to the early 2020s). CDR1 and CDR2 are drawn from the germline V gene: MDHEN, SYDVKM. The CDR3 holds 14 amino acids from the cysteine to the phenylalanine. Of the read, only the CDR3 DNA is kept; its 42 bases are in frame from base 1. The junction shows trimming of 3 bases on V and 0 bases on J, plus 6 bases between the germline ends. The table lists this clone with a count of one. The clone's antigen remains unknown. No much larger clonotype is one base removed from it; base qualities were not supplied. The library was generated by the immunoSEQ multiplex PCR assay. The table was pulled from immuneACCESS by TCRdb, which kept in-frame rearrangements only. Such tables lose some clones; where checked, under half of the loss comes from unresolved V genes, and the rest has no known cause. This sample holds approximately 160,000 clones; around nine tenths were observed only once. Together, the top ten hold approximately 0.7% of the sample.

The chain is encoded by TRBV28 joined to TRBJ1-5, with a weak D call of TRBD1 (5 bases match). The source of this sequence is a woman younger than 45 in good health. The specimen sequenced was blood. The DNA reads TGTGCCAGCAGTTTCAGGGATAGCAATCAGCCCCAGCATTTT. This yields the protein CASSFRDSNQPQHF.